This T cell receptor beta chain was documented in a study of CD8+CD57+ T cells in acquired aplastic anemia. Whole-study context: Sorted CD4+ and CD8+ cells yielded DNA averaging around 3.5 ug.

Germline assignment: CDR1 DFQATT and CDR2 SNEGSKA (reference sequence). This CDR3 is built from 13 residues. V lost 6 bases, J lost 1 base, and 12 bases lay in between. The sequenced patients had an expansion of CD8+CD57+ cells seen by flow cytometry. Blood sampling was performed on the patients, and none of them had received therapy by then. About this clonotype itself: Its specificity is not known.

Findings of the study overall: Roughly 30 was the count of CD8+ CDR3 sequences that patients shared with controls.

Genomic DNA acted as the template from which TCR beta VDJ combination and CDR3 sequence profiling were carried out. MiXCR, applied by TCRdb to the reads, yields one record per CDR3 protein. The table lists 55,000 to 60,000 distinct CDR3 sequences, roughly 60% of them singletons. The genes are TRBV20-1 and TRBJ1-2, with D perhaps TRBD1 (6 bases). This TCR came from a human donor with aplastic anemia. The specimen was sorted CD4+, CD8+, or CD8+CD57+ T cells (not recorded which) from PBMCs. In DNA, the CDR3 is TGCAGTGCGAACGCACAGGGTAACTATGGCTACACCTTC. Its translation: CSANAQGNYGYTF.